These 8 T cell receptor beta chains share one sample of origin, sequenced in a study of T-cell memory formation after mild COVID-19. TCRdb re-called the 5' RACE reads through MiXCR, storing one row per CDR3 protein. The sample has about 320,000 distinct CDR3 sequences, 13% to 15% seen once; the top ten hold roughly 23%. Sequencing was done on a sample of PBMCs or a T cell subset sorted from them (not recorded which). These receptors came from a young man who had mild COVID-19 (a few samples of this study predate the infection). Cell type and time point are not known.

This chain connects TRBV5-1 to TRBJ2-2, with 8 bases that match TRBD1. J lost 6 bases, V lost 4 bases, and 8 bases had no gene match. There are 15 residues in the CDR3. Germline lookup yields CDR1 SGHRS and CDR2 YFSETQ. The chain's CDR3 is CASSQGARWAGELFF. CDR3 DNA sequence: TGCGCCAGCAGCCAGGGGGCGCGATGGGCCGGGGAGCTGTTTTTT.

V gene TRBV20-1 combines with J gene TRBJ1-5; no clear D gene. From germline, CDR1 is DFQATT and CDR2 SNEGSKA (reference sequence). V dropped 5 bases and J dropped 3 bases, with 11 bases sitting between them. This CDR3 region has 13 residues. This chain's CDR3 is CSARAANNQPQHF. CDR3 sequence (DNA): TGCAGTGCTCGGGCCGCGAACAATCAGCCCCAGCATTTT.

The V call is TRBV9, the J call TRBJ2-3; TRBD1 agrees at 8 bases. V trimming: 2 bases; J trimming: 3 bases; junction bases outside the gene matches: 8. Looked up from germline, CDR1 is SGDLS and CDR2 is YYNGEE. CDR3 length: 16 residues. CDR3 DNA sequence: TGTGCCAGCAGCGTCCTCGGACAGGGTGGAACAGATACGCAGTATTTT. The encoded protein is CASSVLGQGGTDTQYF.

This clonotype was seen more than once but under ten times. CDR3 nucleotides: TGTGCCAGCAGCTCTAGTGTAGATAGCTCGGCACATACGCAGTATTTT. Translating gives CASSSSVDSSAHTQYF. The chain is built from TRBV7-9 and TRBJ2-3; D unresolved. There are 16 residues in the CDR3. V shed 4 bases and J shed 7 bases, with 21 bases lying between them. Germline lookup yields CDR1 SEHNR and CDR2 FQNEAQ (reference sequence). Together with reference TRBV7-9 and TRBJ2-3, the CDR3 gives the full variable domain: DTGVSQNPRHKITKRGQNVTFRCDPISEHNRLYWYRQTLGQGPEFLTYFQNEAQLEKSRLLSDRFSAERPKGSFSTLEIQRTEQGDSAMYLCASSSSVDSSAHTQYFGPGTRLTVL.

Written as DNA, the CDR3 is TGTGCCAGCAGTTACTCCTTCCGGCAGCCCCAGCATTTT. Translating gives CASSYSFRQPQHF. J is TRBJ1-5 and V is TRBV6-2 or TRBV6-3; D is unclear. Trimming left V 0 bases short and J 7 bases short, with 7 bases between. The CDR3 has 13 residues. The germline V gene encodes CDR1 MNHEY and CDR2 SVGEGT.

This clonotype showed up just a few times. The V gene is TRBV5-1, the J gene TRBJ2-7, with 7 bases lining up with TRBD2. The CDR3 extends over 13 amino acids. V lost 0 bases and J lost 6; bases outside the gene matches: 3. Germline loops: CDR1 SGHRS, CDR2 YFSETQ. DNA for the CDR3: TGCGCCAGCAGCTTGGGACTAGCAGCCGAGCAGTACTTC. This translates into CASSLGLAAEQYF.

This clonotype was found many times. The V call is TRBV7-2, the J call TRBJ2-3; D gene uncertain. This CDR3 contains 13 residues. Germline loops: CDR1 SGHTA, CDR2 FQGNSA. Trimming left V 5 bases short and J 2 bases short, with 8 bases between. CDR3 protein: CASSPTHTDTQYF. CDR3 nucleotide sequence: TGTGCCAGCAGCCCAACCCACACAGATACGCAGTATTTT.

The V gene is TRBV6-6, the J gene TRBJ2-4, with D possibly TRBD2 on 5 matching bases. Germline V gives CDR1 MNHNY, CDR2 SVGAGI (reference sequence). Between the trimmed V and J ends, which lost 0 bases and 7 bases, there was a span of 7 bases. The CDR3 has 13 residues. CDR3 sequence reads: CASSYSGENIQYF. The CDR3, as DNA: TGTGCCAGCAGTTACTCTGGGGAGAACATTCAGTACTTC.